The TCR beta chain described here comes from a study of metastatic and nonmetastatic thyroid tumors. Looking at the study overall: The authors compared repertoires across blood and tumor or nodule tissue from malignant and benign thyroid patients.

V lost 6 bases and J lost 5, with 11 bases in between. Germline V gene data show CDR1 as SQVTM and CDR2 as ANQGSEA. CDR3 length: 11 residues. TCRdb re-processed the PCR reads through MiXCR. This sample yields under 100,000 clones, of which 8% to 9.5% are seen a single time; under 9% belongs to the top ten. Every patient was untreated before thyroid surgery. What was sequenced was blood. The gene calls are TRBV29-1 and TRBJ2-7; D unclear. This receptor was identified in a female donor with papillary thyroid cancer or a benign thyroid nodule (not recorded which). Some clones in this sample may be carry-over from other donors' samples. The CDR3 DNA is TGCAGCGTATGGCAAAGGAACGAGCAGTACTTC. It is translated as CSVWQRNEQYF.